The text below deals with one TCR beta chain. Authors' processing steps: Estimated nucleated cell counts came from reference gene primer amplification. TCRdb's table, derived via immunoSEQ multiplex PCR, lists solely in-frame clones and lacks some. Clone size and V and J calls were adopted from that table, with D and trimming inferred from the DNA. The sample has over 400,000 clones; around 85% are singletons. This entry belongs to a study of blood T cell repertoires in COVID-19. Study information: Italy, Spain and the United States were the sources of the convalescent and acute COVID-19 samples. T cells, B-cell-depleted T cells, or PBMCs provided the cDNA or gDNA that served as material.

V lost 1 base and J lost 2; bases outside the gene matches: 4. Per germline, CDR1 GTSNPN and CDR2 SVGIG (reference sequence). This CDR3 comprises 15 residues. Sequenced sample: peripheral blood. The sequence came from a human donor in a cohort sampled during active COVID-19. This chain links TRBV30 with TRBJ2-1; 8 positions match TRBD2. The CDR3 loop is CAWSAGGVPYNEQFF. As DNA, the CDR3 is TGTGCCTGGAGTGCCGGGGGGGTTCCCTACAATGAGCAGTTCTTC.